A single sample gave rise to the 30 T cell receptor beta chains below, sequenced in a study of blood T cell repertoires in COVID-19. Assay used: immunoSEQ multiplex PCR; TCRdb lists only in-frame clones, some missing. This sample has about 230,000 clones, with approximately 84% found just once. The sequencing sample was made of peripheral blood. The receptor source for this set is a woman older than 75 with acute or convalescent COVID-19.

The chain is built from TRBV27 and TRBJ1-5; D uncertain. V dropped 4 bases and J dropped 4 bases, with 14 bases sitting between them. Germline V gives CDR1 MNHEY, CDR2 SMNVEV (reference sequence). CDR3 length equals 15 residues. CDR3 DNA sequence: TGTGCCAGCAGTTCCAAATCCAACATTAATCAGCCCCAGCATTTT. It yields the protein CASSSKSNINQPQHF.

CDR3 coding DNA: TGTGCCAGCAGCAAAGTAGATGACAGGGGGCGCAAAGAGACCCAGTACTTC. This gives the protein CASSKVDDRGRKETQYF. This chain links TRBV21-1 with TRBJ2-5; the tabulated D call, TRBD1, remains unverified against the DNA. TRBV21-1 is noted as a pseudogene. CDR3 length: 17 amino acids.

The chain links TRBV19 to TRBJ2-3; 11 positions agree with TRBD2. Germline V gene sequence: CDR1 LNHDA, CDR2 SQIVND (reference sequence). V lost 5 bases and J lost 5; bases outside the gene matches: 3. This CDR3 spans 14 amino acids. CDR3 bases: TGTGCCAGTAGTCCTGGACTAGCGGGAGATACGCAGTATTTT. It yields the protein CASSPGLAGDTQYF.

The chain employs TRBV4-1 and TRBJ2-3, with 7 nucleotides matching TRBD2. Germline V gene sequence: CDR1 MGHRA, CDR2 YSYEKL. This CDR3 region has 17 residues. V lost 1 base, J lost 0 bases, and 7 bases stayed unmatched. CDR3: CASSQGPSGASTDTQYF. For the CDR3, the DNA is TGCGCCAGCAGCCAAGGTCCCAGCGGGGCCAGCACAGATACGCAGTATTTT.

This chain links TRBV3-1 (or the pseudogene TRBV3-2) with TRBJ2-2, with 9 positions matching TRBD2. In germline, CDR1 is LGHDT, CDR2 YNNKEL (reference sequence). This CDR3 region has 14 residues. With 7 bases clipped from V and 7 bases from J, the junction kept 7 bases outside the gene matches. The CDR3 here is CASNSAGGGGELFF. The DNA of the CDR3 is TGTGCCAGCAACAGCGCGGGAGGGGGCGGGGAGCTGTTTTTT.

CDR3 DNA: TGTGCCAGCAGCCCGGACAGCTCTTATGGCTACACCTTC. Translation: CASSPDSSYGYTF. This rearrangement joins TRBV28 to TRBJ1-2, with D possibly TRBD1 on 6 matching bases. Per the germline V gene, CDR1 is MDHEN and CDR2 is SYDVKM. The CDR3 has 13 residues. V lost 6 bases and J lost 5, with 13 bases in between.

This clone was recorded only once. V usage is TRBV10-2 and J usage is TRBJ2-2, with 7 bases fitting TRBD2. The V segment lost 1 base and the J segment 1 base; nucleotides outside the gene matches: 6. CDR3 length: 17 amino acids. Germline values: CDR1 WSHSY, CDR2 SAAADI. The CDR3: CASSELGAGRNTGELFF. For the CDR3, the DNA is TGCGCCAGCAGTGAGTTGGGAGCGGGGAGGAACACCGGGGAGCTGTTTTTT.

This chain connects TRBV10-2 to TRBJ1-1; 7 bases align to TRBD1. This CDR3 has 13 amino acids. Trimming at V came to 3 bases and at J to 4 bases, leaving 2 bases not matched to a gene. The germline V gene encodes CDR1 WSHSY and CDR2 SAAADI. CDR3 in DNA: TGCGCCAGCAGTGAAGGGGGCGGCACTGAAGCTTTCTTT. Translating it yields CASSEGGGTEAFF.

This CDR3 is CASSPPGLSSYEQYF. CDR3 DNA: TGTGCCAGCTCACCACCGGGACTTTCATCCTACGAGCAGTACTTC. This sequence joins TRBV18 and TRBJ2-7, with D possibly matching TRBD2 (6 bases). CDR1 and CDR2 from the germline V gene are KGHSH and LQKENI. This CDR3 comprises 15 residues. V was cut by 0 bases and J by 1 base, with 10 bases left in between. Full variable domain (missing parts from reference TRBV18 and TRBJ2-7): NAGVMQNPRHLVRRRGQEARLRCSPMKGHSHVYWYRQLPEEGLKFMVYLQKENIIDESGMPKERFSAEFPKEGPSILRIQQVVRGDSAAYFCASSPPGLSSYEQYFGPGTRLTVT.

The CDR3 region is CASSDQALAKNIQYF. CDR3 bases: TGTGCCAGCAGTGATCAGGCTTTAGCCAAAAACATTCAGTACTTC. V is TRBV2 and J is TRBJ2-4; D is unclear. Per the germline V gene, CDR1 is SNHLY and CDR2 is FYNNEI. Trimming cost V 3 bases and J 0 bases, with 9 bases left between them. The CDR3 contains 15 residues.

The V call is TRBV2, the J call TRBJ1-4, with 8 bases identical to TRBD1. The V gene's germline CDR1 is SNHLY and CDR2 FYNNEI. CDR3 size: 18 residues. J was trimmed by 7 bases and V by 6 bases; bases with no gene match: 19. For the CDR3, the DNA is TGTGCCAGCAGAGCCCCTGGTATTCTCTGGGACAGGTCTGAAAAACTGTTTTTT. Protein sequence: CASRAPGILWDRSEKLFF.

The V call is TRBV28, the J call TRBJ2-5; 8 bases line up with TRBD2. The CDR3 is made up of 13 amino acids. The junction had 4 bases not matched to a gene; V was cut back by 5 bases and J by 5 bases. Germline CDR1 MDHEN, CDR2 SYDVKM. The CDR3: CASSVAGKETQYF. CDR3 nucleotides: TGTGCCAGCAGTGTAGCGGGAAAGGAGACCCAGTACTTC. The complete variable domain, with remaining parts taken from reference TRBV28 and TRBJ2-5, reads DVKVTQSSRYLVKRTGEKVFLECVQDMDHENMFWYRQDPGLGLRLIYFSYDVKMKEKGDIPEGYSVSREKKERFSLILESASTNQTSMYLCASSVAGKETQYFGPGTRLLVL.

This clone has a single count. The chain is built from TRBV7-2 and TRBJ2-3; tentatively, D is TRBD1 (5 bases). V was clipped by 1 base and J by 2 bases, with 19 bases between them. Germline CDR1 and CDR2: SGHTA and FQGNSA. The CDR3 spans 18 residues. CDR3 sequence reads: CASSLDWGQPVYTDTQYF. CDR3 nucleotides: TGTGCCAGCAGCTTAGATTGGGGCCAGCCAGTATACACAGATACGCAGTATTTT.

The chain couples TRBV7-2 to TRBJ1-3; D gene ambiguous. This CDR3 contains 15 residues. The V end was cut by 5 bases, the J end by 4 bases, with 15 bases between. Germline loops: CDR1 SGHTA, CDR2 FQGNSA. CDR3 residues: CASSAGLTAGNTIYF. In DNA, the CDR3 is TGTGCCAGCAGCGCTGGCCTCACCGCAGGAAACACCATATATTTT.

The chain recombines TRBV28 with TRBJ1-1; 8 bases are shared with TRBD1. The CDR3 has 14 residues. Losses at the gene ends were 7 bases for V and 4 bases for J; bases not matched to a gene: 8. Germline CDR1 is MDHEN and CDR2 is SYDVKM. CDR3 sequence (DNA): TGTGCCAGCACCAGGACAGGGAGGATCACTGAAGCTTTCTTT. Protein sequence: CASTRTGRITEAFF.

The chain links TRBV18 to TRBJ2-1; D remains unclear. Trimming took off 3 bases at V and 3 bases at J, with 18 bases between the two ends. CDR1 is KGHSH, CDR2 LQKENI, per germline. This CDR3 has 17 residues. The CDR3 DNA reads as TGTGCCAGCTCACCTCTTGGGTTGCGACATTACTACAATGAGCAGTTCTTC. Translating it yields CASSPLGLRHYYNEQFF.

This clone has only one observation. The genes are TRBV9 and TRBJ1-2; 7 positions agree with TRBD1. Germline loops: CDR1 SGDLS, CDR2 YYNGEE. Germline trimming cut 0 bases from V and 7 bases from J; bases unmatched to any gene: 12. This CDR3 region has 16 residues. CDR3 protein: CASSVATGPGGGGYTF. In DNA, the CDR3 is TGTGCCAGCAGCGTAGCTACAGGGCCAGGGGGAGGTGGCTACACCTTC.

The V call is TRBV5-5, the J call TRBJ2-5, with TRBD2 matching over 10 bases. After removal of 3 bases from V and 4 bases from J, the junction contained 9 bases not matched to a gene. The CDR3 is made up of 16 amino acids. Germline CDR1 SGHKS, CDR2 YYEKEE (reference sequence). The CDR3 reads CASSSGLAGEGETQYF. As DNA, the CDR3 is TGTGCCAGCAGCTCGGGGCTAGCGGGGGAAGGAGAGACCCAGTACTTC.

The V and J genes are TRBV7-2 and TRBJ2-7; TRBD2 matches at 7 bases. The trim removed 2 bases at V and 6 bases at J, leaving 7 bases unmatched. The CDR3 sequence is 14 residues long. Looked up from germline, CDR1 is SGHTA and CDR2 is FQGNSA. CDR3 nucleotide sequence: TGTGCCAGCAGCTTATGGCGGGAGCTCTCCGAGCAGTACTTC. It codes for CASSLWRELSEQYF.

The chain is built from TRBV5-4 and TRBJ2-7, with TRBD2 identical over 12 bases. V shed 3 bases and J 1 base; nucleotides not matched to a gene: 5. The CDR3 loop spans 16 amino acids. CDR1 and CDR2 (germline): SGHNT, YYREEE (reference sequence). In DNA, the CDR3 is TGTGCCAGCAGCTCAGGACTAGCGGGACCTTCCTACGAGCAGTACTTC. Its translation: CASSSGLAGPSYEQYF.

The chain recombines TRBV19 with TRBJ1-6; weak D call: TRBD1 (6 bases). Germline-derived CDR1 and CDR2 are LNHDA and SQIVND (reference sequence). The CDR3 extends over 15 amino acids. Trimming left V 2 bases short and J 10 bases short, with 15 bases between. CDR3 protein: CASSIRGSGDSPLHF. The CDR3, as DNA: TGTGCCAGTAGTATACGGGGTTCAGGGGACTCACCCCTCCACTTT.

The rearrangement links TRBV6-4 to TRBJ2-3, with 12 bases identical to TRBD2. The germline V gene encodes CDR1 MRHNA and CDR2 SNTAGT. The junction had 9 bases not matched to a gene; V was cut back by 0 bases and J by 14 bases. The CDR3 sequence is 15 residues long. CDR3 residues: CASSDSTSGSALRYF. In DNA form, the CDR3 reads TGTGCCAGCAGTGACTCGACTAGCGGGAGTGCCTTGCGGTATTTT.

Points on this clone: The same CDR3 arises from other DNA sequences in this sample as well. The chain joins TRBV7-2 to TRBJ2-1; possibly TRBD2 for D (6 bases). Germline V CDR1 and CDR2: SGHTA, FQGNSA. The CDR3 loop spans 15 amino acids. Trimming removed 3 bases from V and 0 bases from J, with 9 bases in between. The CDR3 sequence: CASSFSGASYNEQFF. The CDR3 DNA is TGTGCCAGCAGCTTTAGCGGCGCCTCCTACAATGAGCAGTTCTTC. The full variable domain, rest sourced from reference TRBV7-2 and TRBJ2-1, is GAGVSQSPSNKVTEKGKDVELRCDPISGHTALYWYRQSLGQGLEFLIYFQGNSAPDKSGLPSDRFSAERTGGSVSTLTIQRTQQEDSAVYLCASSFSGASYNEQFFGPGTRLTVL.

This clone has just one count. CDR3 amino acids: CASSLGSGYGYTF. CDR3 nucleotides: TGTGCCAGCAGCTTAGGGTCGGGGTATGGCTACACCTTC. V is TRBV7-8 and J is TRBJ1-2; D is undetermined. V lost 1 base, J lost 5 bases, and 8 bases lay in between. The germline gives CDR1 SGHVS, CDR2 FQNEAQ. This CDR3 has 13 amino acids. The full variable domain, in which reference TRBV7-8 and TRBJ1-2 provide the parts outside the CDR3, is GAGVSQSPRYKVAKRGQDVALRCDPISGHVSLFWYQQALGQGPEFLTYFQNEAQLDKSGLPSDRFFAERPEGSVSTLKIQRTQQEDSAVYLCASSLGSGYGYTFGSGTRLTVV.

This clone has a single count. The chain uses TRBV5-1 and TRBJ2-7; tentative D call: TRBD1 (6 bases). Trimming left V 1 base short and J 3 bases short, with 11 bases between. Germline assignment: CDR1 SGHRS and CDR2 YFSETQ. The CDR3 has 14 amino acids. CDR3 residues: CASSLNRESYEQYF. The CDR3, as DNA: TGCGCCAGCAGCTTGAACAGGGAGAGCTACGAGCAGTACTTC.

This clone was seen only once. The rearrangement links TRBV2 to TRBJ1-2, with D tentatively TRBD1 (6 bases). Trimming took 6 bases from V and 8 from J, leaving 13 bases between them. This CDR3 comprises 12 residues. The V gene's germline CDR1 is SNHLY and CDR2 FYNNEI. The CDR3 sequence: CASRILQGGYTF. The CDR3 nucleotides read TGTGCCAGCAGGATATTACAGGGAGGCTACACCTTC. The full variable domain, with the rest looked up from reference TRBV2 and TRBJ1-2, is EPEVTQTPSHQVTQMGQEVILRCVPISNHLYFYWYRQILGQKVEFLVSFYNNEISEKSEIFDDQFSVERPDGSNFTLKIRSTKLEDSAMYFCASRILQGGYTFGSGTRLTVV.

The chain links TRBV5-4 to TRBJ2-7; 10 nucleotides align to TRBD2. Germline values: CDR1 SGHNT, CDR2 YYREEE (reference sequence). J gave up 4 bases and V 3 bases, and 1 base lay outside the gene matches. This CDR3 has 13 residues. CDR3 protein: CASSYSGRYEQYF. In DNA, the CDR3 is TGTGCCAGCAGCTATAGCGGGAGGTACGAGCAGTACTTC.

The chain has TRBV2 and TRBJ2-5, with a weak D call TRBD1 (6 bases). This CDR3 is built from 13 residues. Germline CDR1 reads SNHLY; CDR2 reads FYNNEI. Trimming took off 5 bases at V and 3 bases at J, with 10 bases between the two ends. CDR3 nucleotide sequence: TGTGCCAGCAGTTGGACAGCTGAAGAGACCCAGTACTTC. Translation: CASSWTAEETQYF.

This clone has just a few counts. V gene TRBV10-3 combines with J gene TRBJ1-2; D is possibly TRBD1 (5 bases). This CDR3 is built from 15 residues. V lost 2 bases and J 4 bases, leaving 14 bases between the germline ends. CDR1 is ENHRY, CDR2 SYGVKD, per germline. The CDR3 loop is CAISENLGPTYGYTF. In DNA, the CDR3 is TGTGCCATCAGTGAGAATTTGGGGCCGACCTATGGCTACACCTTC.

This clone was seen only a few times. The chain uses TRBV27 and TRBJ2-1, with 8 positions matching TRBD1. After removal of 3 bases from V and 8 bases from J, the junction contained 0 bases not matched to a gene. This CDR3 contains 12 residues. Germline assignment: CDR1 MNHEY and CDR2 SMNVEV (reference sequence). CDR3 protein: CASSLGQDEQFF. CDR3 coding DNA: TGTGCCAGCAGTTTGGGACAGGATGAGCAGTTCTTC.